This T cell receptor (beta chain) is from a study of neurological immune-mediated disorders. Overall study results and limits: Whereas HTLV-1-associated myelopathy showed the most TCR clonal expansion, multiple sclerosis showed the least, with levels below those of healthy controls.

The cDNA was generated through 5'RACE incorporating 10-nucleotide random UMIs. Each CDR3 protein is one row after TCRdb ran MiXCR on the 5' RACE reads. This sample has approximately 85,000 distinct CDR3 sequences; roughly an eighth occur once, and the top ten carry around 5%. At least ten counts were recorded for this clonotype. Antigen specificity is unknown. Germline values: CDR1 DFQATT, CDR2 SNEGSKA (reference sequence). CDR3 length equals 19 residues. The V segment lost 6 bases and the J segment 4 bases; nucleotides outside the gene matches: 17. Stated time point: longitudinal time-point 2. Libraries used 2 million unsorted PBMCs kept frozen in RNAlater.

This sequence joins TRBV20-1 and TRBJ2-1, with 14 bases identical to TRBD2. The sample was PBMCs. The TCR sequence derives from a female donor with HTLV-1-associated myelopathy (HAM/TSP). The CDR3: CSALTGTSGGNFLYNEQFF. DNA for the CDR3: TGCAGTGCGCTAACCGGGACTAGCGGGGGAAACTTTCTTTACAATGAGCAGTTCTTC.